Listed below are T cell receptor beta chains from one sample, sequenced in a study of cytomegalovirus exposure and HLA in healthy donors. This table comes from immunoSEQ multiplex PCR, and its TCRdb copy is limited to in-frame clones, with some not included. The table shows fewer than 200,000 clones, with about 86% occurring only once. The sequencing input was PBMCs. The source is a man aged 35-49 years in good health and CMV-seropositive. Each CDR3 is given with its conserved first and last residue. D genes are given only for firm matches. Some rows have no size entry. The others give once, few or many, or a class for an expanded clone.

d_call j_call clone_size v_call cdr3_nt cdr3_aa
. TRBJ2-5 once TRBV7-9 TGTGCCAGCAGCCAAGGAGGGGAGACCCAGTACTTC CASSQGGETQYF
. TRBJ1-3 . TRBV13 TGTGCCAGCAGGCAAACAGGGAGCTCTGGAAACACCATATATTTT CASRQTGSSGNTIYF
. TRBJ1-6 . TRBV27 TGTGCCAGCAGTTCGACATATTCACCCCTCCACTTT CASSSTYSPLHF
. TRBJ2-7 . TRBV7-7 TGTGCTAGCAGCTCCCCTGATCGGCACGGAGTACCTTACGAGCAGTACTTC CASSSPDRHGVPYEQYF
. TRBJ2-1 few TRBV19 TGTGCCAGTAGCGAAGAGGCCACGGTTTACAATGAGCAGTTCTTC CASSEEATVYNEQFF
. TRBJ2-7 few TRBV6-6 TGTGCCAGCAGTTACGACGGGGACGAGCAGTACTTC CASSYDGDEQYF
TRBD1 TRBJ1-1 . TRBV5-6 TGTGCCAGCAGCCCCTTGACAGGGGGAAAGGTCACTGAAGCTTTCTTT CASSPLTGGKVTEAFF
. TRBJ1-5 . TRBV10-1 TGCGCCAGCAGTGAGTACGGTCAGCCCCAGCATTTT CASSEYGQPQHF
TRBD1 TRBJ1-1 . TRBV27 TGTGCCAGCAGTCCTCTAGGGGACAGGGTAGGGCCTGAAGCTTTCTTT CASSPLGDRVGPEAFF
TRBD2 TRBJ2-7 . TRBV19 TGTGCCAGTAGTATAGAGGGTAGCGGGAGCTCCTACGAGCAGTACTTC CASSIEGSGSSYEQYF
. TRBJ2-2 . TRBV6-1 TGTGCCAGCAGTGAAGGGCGGGCTAACGGGGAGCTGTTTTTT CASSEGRANGELFF
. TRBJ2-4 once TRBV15 TGTGCCACCAGCAGAGATCGAGGGGGGGGAGCCAAAAACAGTCAGTACTTC CATSRDRGGGAKNSQYF
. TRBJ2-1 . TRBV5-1 TGCGCCAGCAGCTTGGAGGGCAACCCCCGGGGCAATGAGCAGTTCTTC CASSLEGNPRGNEQFF
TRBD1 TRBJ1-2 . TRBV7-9 TGTGCCAGCAGCTTGGGCGTCGGAACAGGGGTAGCTAACTATGGCTACACCTTC CASSLGVGTGVANYGYTF
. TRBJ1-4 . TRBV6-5 TGTGCCAGCAGTAACGCAGGGTCAAATGAAAAACTGTTTTTT CASSNAGSNEKLFF
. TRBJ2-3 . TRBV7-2 TGTGCCAGCAGCTTAGCAACTTTCGGAGATACGCAGTATTTT CASSLATFGDTQYF
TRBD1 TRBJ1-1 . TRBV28 TGTGCCAGCGGTATACCGGGACAGGGGGCAGGTGACACTGAAGCTTTCTTT CASGIPGQGAGDTEAFF